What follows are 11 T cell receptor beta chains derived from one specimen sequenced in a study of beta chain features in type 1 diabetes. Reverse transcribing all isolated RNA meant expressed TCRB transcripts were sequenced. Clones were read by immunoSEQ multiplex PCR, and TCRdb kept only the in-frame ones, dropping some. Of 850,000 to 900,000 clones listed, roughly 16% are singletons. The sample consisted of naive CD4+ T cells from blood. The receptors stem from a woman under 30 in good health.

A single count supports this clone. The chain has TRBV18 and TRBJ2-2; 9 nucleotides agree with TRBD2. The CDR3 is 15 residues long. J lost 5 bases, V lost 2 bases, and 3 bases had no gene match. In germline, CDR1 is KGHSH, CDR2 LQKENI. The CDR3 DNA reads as TGTGCCAGCTCACCAAGACTAGCGGCGACCGGGGAGCTGTTTTTT. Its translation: CASSPRLAATGELFF.

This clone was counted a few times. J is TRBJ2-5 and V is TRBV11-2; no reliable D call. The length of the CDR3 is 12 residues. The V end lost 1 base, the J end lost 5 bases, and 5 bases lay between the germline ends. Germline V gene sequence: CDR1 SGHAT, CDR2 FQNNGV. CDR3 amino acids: CASSLGYETQYF. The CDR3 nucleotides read TGTGCCAGCAGCTTAGGTTACGAGACCCAGTACTTC.

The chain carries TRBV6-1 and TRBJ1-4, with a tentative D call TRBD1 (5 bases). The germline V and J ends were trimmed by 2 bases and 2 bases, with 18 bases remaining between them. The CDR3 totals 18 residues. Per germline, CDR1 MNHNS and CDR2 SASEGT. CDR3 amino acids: CASSESMNLGTTNEKLFF. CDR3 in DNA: TGTGCCAGCAGTGAATCGATGAATTTAGGGACGACTAATGAAAAACTGTTTTTT.

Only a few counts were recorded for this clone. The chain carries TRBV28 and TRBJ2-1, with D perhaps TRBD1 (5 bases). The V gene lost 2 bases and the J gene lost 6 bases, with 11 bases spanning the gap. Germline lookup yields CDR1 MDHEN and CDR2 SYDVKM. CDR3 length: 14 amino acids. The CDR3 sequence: CASSLPFDSNEQFF. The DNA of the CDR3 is TGTGCCAGCAGTTTACCCTTTGACAGCAATGAGCAGTTCTTC.

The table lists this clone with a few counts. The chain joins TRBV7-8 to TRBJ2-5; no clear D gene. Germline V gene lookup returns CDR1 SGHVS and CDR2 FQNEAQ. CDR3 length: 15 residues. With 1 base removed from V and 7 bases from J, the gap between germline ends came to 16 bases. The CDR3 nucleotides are TGTGCCAGCAGCTTAGTTGCCACAATTTTATCGACCCAGTACTTC. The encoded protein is CASSLVATILSTQYF.

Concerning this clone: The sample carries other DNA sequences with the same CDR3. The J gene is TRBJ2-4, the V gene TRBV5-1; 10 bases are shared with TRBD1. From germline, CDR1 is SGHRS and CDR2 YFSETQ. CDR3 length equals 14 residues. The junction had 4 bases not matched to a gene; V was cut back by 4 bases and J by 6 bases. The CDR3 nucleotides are TGCGCCAGCAGCCTTGGACAGGGGGGAAACATTCAGTACTTC. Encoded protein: CASSLGQGGNIQYF. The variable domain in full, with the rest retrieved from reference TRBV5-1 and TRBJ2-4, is KAGVTQTPRYLIKTRGQQVTLSCSPISGHRSVSWYQQTPGQGLQFLFEYFSETQRNKGNFPGRFSGRQFSNSRSEMNVSTLELGDSALYLCASSLGQGGNIQYFGAGTRLSVL.

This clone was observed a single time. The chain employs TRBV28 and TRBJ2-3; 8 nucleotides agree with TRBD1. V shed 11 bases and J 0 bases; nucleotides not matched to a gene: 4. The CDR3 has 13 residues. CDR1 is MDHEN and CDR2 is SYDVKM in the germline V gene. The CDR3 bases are TGTGCCGGACAGGGTGGCAGCACAGATACGCAGTATTTT. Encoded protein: CAGQGGSTDTQYF.

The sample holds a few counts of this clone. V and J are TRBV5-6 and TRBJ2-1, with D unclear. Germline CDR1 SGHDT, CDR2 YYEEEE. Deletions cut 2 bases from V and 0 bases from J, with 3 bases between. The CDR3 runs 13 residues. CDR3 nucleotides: TGTGCCAGCAGCTTTATCTCCTACAATGAGCAGTTCTTC. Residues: CASSFISYNEQFF.

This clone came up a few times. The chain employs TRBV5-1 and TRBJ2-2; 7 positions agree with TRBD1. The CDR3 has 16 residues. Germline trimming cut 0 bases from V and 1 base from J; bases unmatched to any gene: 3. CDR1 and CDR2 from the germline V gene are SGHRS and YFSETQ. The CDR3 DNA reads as TGCGCCAGCAGCTTGGCCGGGGACAGGAACACCGGGGAGCTGTTTTTT. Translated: CASSLAGDRNTGELFF.

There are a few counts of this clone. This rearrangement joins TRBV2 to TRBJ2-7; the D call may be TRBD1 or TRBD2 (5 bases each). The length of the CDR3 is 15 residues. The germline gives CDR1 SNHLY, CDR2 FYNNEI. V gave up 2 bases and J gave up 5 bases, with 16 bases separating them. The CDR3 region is CASSEQGLSGNEQYF. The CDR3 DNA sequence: TGTGCCAGCAGTGAACAGGGTCTGTCGGGGAACGAGCAGTACTTC.

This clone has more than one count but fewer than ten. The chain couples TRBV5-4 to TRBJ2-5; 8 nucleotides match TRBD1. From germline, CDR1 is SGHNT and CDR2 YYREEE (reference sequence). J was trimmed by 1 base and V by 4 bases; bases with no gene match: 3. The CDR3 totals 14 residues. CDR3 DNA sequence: TGTGCCAGCAGCAGTACAGGGGGCCAAGAGACCCAGTACTTC. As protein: CASSSTGGQETQYF.